This passage covers 26 T cell receptor beta chains from one sample sequenced in a study of blood T cell repertoires in COVID-19. Clones were sequenced by immunoSEQ multiplex PCR, and TCRdb holds only the in-frame ones, with some missing. The table has under 90,000 clones, about 85% seen once. The specimen sequenced was peripheral blood. The receptor set was obtained from a woman in her forties or fifties with COVID-19, enrolled during active disease.

This CDR3 reads CASSEQGGGANVLTF. DNA for the CDR3: TGTGCCAGCAGTGAACAGGGCGGTGGGGCCAACGTCCTGACTTTC. V and J are TRBV2 and TRBJ2-6; D perhaps matches TRBD1 (5 bases). The CDR3 runs to 15 residues. The V and J ends lost 2 bases and 3 bases respectively, with 8 bases between them. Germline V gene data show CDR1 as SNHLY and CDR2 as FYNNEI.

This chain connects TRBV28 to TRBJ2-2; perhaps TRBD1 as D (5 bases). From germline, CDR1 is MDHEN and CDR2 SYDVKM. There are 16 residues in the CDR3. The V end lost 2 bases, the J end lost 0 bases, and 10 bases lay between the germline ends. CDR3 residues: CASSLAGIANTGELFF. In DNA, the CDR3 is TGTGCCAGCAGTTTAGCAGGGATCGCGAACACCGGGGAGCTGTTTTTT. The full variable domain, completed using reference TRBV28 and TRBJ2-2, is DVKVTQSSRYLVKRTGEKVFLECVQDMDHENMFWYRQDPGLGLRLIYFSYDVKMKEKGDIPEGYSVSREKKERFSLILESASTNQTSMYLCASSLAGIANTGELFFGEGSRLTVL.

The chain uses TRBV6-5 and TRBJ2-3; TRBD1 might be the D (6 bases). Germline V gene sequence: CDR1 MNHEY, CDR2 SVGAGI. Trimming shortened V by 6 bases and J by 7 bases, and 20 bases separated the two germline ends. The CDR3 covers 15 residues. In DNA, the CDR3 is TGTGCCAGCAGGGCCTTGACCTCAGGGGTGAATACGCAGTATTTT. Residues: CASRALTSGVNTQYF.

This sequence joins TRBV5-1 and TRBJ2-5, with D tentatively TRBD1 (7 bases). CDR1 is SGHRS and CDR2 is YFSETQ in the germline V gene. The CDR3 sequence is 17 residues long. V was shortened by 0 bases and J by 2 bases, with 17 bases between the two germline ends. The DNA for the CDR3 is TGCGCCAGCAGCTTGGAAATCGGCGGGACAGTACAAGAGACCCAGTACTTC. It translates to CASSLEIGGTVQETQYF.

The chain joins TRBV28 to TRBJ2-4, with 11 bases matching TRBD2. The CDR3 has 17 residues. Looked up from germline, CDR1 is MDHEN and CDR2 is SYDVKM. The V gene end was trimmed by 5 bases and the J gene end by 0 bases; junction bases not matched to a gene: 6. This chain's CDR3 is CASSPTSGRGAKNIQYF. The CDR3 DNA is TGTGCCAGCAGTCCAACTAGCGGGAGAGGAGCCAAAAACATTCAGTACTTC.

The V and J genes are TRBV7-2 and TRBJ2-3; 14 nucleotides align to TRBD2. The CDR3 spans 18 residues. The V segment lost 5 bases and the J segment 3 bases; nucleotides outside the gene matches: 10. The germline CDR1 and CDR2 sequences are SGHTA and FQGNSA. DNA of the CDR3: TGTGCCAGCAGCGCCAGAAGGACTAGCGGGAGGATGACAGATACGCAGTATTTT. Its translation: CASSARRTSGRMTDTQYF.

The genes are TRBV7-8 and TRBJ1-2; D is unclear. This CDR3 has 13 residues. CDR1 and CDR2 (germline): SGHVS, FQNEAQ. Trimming stripped 5 bases from V and 6 bases from J, with 13 bases between. CDR3 loop: CASSPPGLNGYTF. CDR3 coding DNA: TGTGCCAGCAGCCCTCCGGGTCTTAATGGCTACACCTTC. Using reference TRBV7-8 and TRBJ1-2 for the parts outside the CDR3, the full variable domain is GAGVSQSPRYKVAKRGQDVALRCDPISGHVSLFWYQQALGQGPEFLTYFQNEAQLDKSGLPSDRFFAERPEGSVSTLKIQRTQQEDSAVYLCASSPPGLNGYTFGSGTRLTVV.

The V and J genes are TRBV7-2 and TRBJ2-3; 10 bases are shared with TRBD2. V shed 5 bases, J shed 14 bases, and the junction held 7 bases outside the gene matches. The germline CDR1 and CDR2 sequences are SGHTA and FQGNSA. CDR3 length: 12 residues. CDR3: CASSILAGGLYF. The CDR3 nucleotides are TGTGCCAGCAGCATCTTAGCGGGAGGCCTGTATTTT.

J is TRBJ1-5 and V is TRBV6-4; no definite D call. This CDR3 has 10 amino acids. Deletions cut 8 bases from V and 6 bases from J, with 5 bases between. CDR1 and CDR2 from the germline V gene are MRHNA and SNTAGT. The CDR3 is CASGGQPQHF. As DNA, the CDR3 is TGTGCCAGCGGAGGTCAGCCCCAGCATTTT.

CDR3 sequence reads: CASSESSHYGYTF. The CDR3 bases are TGTGCCAGCAGTGAAAGCTCTCACTATGGCTACACCTTC. The chain couples TRBV2 to TRBJ1-2; D gene uncertain. Trimming cost V 2 bases and J 3 bases, with 7 bases left between them. The CDR3 covers 13 residues. CDR1 and CDR2 (germline): SNHLY, FYNNEI.

The V gene is TRBV19, the J gene TRBJ2-3, with D perhaps TRBD2 (6 bases). Germline V gene sequence: CDR1 LNHDA, CDR2 SQIVND (reference sequence). Deletions cut 7 bases from V and 0 bases from J, with 11 bases between. The CDR3 sequence is 14 residues long. CDR3 bases: TGTGCCAGTACTCCCGGGACTAGCACAGATACGCAGTATTTT. This translates into CASTPGTSTDTQYF.

The J gene is TRBJ2-3, the V gene TRBV5-1; 10 positions agree with TRBD2. With 4 bases clipped from V and 1 base from J, the junction kept 6 bases outside the gene matches. Germline V lookup: CDR1 SGHRS, CDR2 YFSETQ. This CDR3 region has 16 residues. The CDR3 region has the DNA TGCGCCAGCAGCCCTTACGGGACTAGCGGCACAGATACGCAGTATTTT. It is translated as CASSPYGTSGTDTQYF.

The chain joins TRBV2 to TRBJ1-4, with D uncertain. The CDR3 has 13 residues. The germline V and J ends were trimmed by 2 bases and 10 bases, with 11 bases remaining between them. Germline V gives CDR1 SNHLY, CDR2 FYNNEI. The CDR3 spells CASSEKLARKLFF. In DNA, the CDR3 is TGTGCCAGCAGTGAAAAGTTAGCCCGAAAACTGTTTTTT. The whole variable domain, remainder taken from reference TRBV2 and TRBJ1-4, is EPEVTQTPSHQVTQMGQEVILRCVPISNHLYFYWYRQILGQKVEFLVSFYNNEISEKSEIFDDQFSVERPDGSNFTLKIRSTKLEDSAMYFCASSEKLARKLFFGSGTQLSVL.

The chain has TRBV3-1 (or the pseudogene TRBV3-2) and TRBJ1-5, with TRBD1 matching 9 bases. Germline V lookup: CDR1 LGHDT, CDR2 YNNKEL (reference sequence). This CDR3 is 14 amino acids long. V dropped 8 bases and J dropped 3; count of bases not matched to a gene: 5. The DNA for the CDR3 is TGTGCCAGCGGACAGGGGAGGAACAATCAGCCCCAGCATTTT. Protein product: CASGQGRNNQPQHF.

The gene calls are TRBV6-4 and TRBJ2-3; 7 bases line up with TRBD2. CDR1 is MRHNA, CDR2 SNTAGT, per germline. There are 13 residues in the CDR3. V lost 5 bases, J lost 1 base, and 0 bases stayed unmatched. CDR3 in amino acids: CASSTSGTDTQYF. The CDR3 region has the DNA TGTGCCAGCAGTACTAGCGGCACAGATACGCAGTATTTT.

The chain combines TRBV7-2 with TRBJ2-7, with TRBD2 matching 12 bases. The CDR3 runs to 15 residues. Germline V gene lookup returns CDR1 SGHTA and CDR2 FQGNSA. Trimming cost V 5 bases and J 2 bases; bases outside gene matches: 4. The CDR3 reads CASSLTSGGTYEQYF. Here the CDR3 DNA reads TGTGCCAGCAGCCTGACTAGCGGGGGAACCTACGAGCAGTACTTC.

The chain joins TRBV30 to TRBJ2-6; 7 bases map to TRBD1. Germline-derived CDR1 and CDR2 are GTSNPN and SVGIG (reference sequence). The CDR3 extends over 18 amino acids. V gave up 0 bases and J gave up 0 bases; unmatched junction bases: 8. CDR3 region: CAWSVRGTAFSGANVLTF. CDR3 sequence (DNA): TGTGCCTGGAGTGTACGAGGGACAGCTTTCTCTGGGGCCAACGTCCTGACTTTC.

The chain uses TRBV25-1 and TRBJ1-1; D gene uncertain. CDR1 is MGHDK, CDR2 SYGVNS, per germline. The V end lost 3 bases, the J end lost 6 bases, and 17 bases lay between the germline ends. The CDR3 extends over 15 amino acids. The CDR3 reads CASSDPGSPPSEAFF. The CDR3 coding sequence is TGTGCCAGCAGTGATCCGGGGTCACCGCCGTCTGAAGCTTTCTTT.

This clone has only a few counts. This sequence joins TRBV7-8 and TRBJ2-2; no clear D gene. The CDR3 is made up of 13 amino acids. The germline CDR1 and CDR2 sequences are SGHVS and FQNEAQ. V lost 4 bases and J 5 bases, leaving 8 bases between the germline ends. CDR3: CASSSTPTGELFF. For the CDR3, the DNA is TGTGCCAGCAGCTCAACACCGACCGGGGAGCTGTTTTTT.

This chain connects TRBV11-2 to TRBJ2-3; 7 bases map to TRBD2. The junction had 6 bases not matched to a gene; V was cut back by 3 bases and J by 6 bases. The CDR3 is 14 amino acids. Germline loops: CDR1 SGHAT, CDR2 FQNNGV. The CDR3 is CASSFAGVSDTQYF. The CDR3 region has the DNA TGTGCCAGCAGCTTCGCGGGAGTTTCGGATACGCAGTATTTT.

The rearrangement links TRBV25-1 to TRBJ2-1; 8 nucleotides align to TRBD2. This CDR3 has 15 residues. CDR1 is MGHDK and CDR2 is SYGVNS in the germline V gene. The V and J ends lost 3 bases and 5 bases, in that order; junction bases with no gene match: 6. The CDR3 loop is CASSEAGGANNEQFF. CDR3 DNA: TGTGCCAGCAGTGAGGCGGGGGGCGCCAACAATGAGCAGTTCTTC.

This clone was recorded once. The chain couples TRBV12-3 or TRBV12-4 to TRBJ2-1, with D perhaps matching TRBD1 (6 bases). This CDR3 contains 12 residues. V was cut by 6 bases and J by 15 bases, with 18 bases left in between. This CDR3 is CASSRGLEPGFF. The CDR3 DNA reads as TGTGCCAGCAGCAGGGGTCTTGAGCCAGGGTTCTTC.

J is TRBJ1-3 and V is TRBV27; maybe TRBD1 (6 bases). The CDR3 sequence is 17 residues long. CDR1 MNHEY and CDR2 SMNVEV come from the germline V gene (reference sequence). V was cut by 0 bases and J by 0 bases, with 12 bases left in between. The CDR3 coding sequence is TGTGCCAGCAGTTTATCGGGGGGGCCCCACTCTGGAAACACCATATATTTT. Protein sequence: CASSLSGGPHSGNTIYF.

The V and J genes are TRBV21-1 and TRBJ2-1; the table calls TRBD2, which could not be checked here. TRBV21-1 is given as a pseudogene. This CDR3 is 15 amino acids long. CDR3 amino acids: CASNSFLAGRVEQFF. CDR3 DNA: TGTGCCAGCAATTCTTTTCTAGCGGGAAGAGTTGAGCAGTTCTTC.

J is TRBJ2-7 and V is TRBV7-3; 7 bases align to TRBD2. Trimming at V came to 5 bases and at J to 0 bases, leaving 4 bases not matched to a gene. CDR1 is SGHTA, CDR2 FQGTGA, per germline. The CDR3 runs 14 residues. The CDR3 protein is CASSPSGSSYEQYF. The DNA of the CDR3 is TGTGCCAGCAGCCCTAGCGGAAGCTCCTACGAGCAGTACTTC. Using reference TRBV7-3 and TRBJ2-7 for the parts outside the CDR3, the full variable domain is GAGVSQTPSNKVTEKGKYVELRCDPISGHTALYWYRQSLGQGPEFLIYFQGTGAADDSGLPNDRFFAVRPEGSVSTLKIQRTERGDSAVYLCASSPSGSSYEQYFGPGTRLTVT.

This chain connects TRBV11-3 to TRBJ2-1, with 15 bases lining up with TRBD2. Germline CDR1 is SGHNT and CDR2 is YENEEA. The length of the CDR3 is 15 residues. The trim removed 0 bases at V and 10 bases at J, leaving 1 base unmatched. DNA for the CDR3: TGTGCCAGCAGCTTAGAGGGACTAGCGGGAGGCGAGCAGTTCTTC. This translates into CASSLEGLAGGEQFF. Combining the CDR3 with reference TRBV11-3 and TRBJ2-1 gives the whole variable domain EAGVVQSPRYKIIEKKQPVAFWCNPISGHNTLYWYLQNLGQGPELLIRYENEEAVDDSQLPKDRFSAERLKGVDSTLKIQPAELGDSAVYLCASSLEGLAGGEQFFGPGTRLTVL.